The present TCR beta chain was sequenced within a study of CD8 T cells in ankylosing spondylitis. TCRdb processed the 5' RACE reads anew with MiXCR; each CDR3 protein has one entry. Of around 250,000 distinct CDR3 sequences in the sample, 15% to 20% are singletons; the top ten hold approximately 32%. V dropped 0 bases and J dropped 0; count of bases not matched to a gene: 5. Germline V lookup: CDR1 SGHRS, CDR2 YFSETQ. CDR3 size: 16 residues. The source of this sequence is a male donor with ankylosing spondylitis or in good health (not recorded which). Sequenced: blood, either unsorted or a sorted T cell fraction (not recorded which). This chain joins TRBV5-1 and TRBJ2-7; 8 bases match TRBD1. This CDR3 reads CASSLVGTGSSYEQYF. The CDR3 nucleotides are TGCGCCAGCAGCTTGGTGGGGACAGGAAGCTCCTACGAGCAGTACTTC.